The 9 T cell receptor beta chains presented below share a single source sample, sequenced in a study of Graves' ophthalmopathy and Graves' hyperthyroidism. RNA transcripts yielded amplified TCR beta CDR3 regions. An initial RT-PCR round employing HTBI primers preceded a second-round multiplex PCR. Each CDR3 protein is one row after TCRdb ran MiXCR on the multiplex PCR reads. The table has roughly 160,000 distinct CDR3 sequences, more than 30% seen once; the top ten hold around 5.8%. The sample was peripheral blood. Every receptor here comes from a woman aged 40 to 50 with Graves' ophthalmopathy.

V gene TRBV9 combines with J gene TRBJ1-2, with D maybe TRBD1 (6 bases). CDR1 and CDR2 (germline): SGDLS, YYNGEE. This CDR3 spans 14 amino acids. Deletions cut 0 bases from V and 8 bases from J, with 14 bases between. The CDR3 nucleotides are TGTGCCAGCAGCGTAGGGACAGATGCACGAGGCTACACCTTC. This codes for CASSVGTDARGYTF. The variable domain in full, completed from reference TRBV9 and TRBJ1-2, reads DSGVTQTPKHLITATGQRVTLRCSPRSGDLSVYWYQQSLDQGLQFLIQYYNGEERAKGNILERFSAQQFPDLHSELNLSSLELGDSALYFCASSVGTDARGYTFGSGTRLTVV.

This clonotype was seen a handful of times. The genes are TRBV7-2 and TRBJ2-5; D is uncertain. The V end was cut by 0 bases, the J end by 5 bases, with 4 bases between. Germline V CDR1 and CDR2: SGHTA, FQGNSA. CDR3 length: 12 residues. The CDR3 bases are TGTGCCAGCAGCTTAGCGTGGGAGACCCAGTACTTC. Protein product: CASSLAWETQYF.

This clonotype was observed at least ten times. The rearrangement uses TRBV3-1 and TRBJ1-2; D is undetermined. The V and J ends lost 5 bases and 5 bases respectively, with 15 bases between them. Germline lookup yields CDR1 LGHDT and CDR2 YNNKEL (reference sequence). CDR3 size: 14 residues. The CDR3: CASSSHDRPYGYTF. In nucleotides, the CDR3 is TGTGCCAGCAGCTCTCACGATCGGCCTTATGGCTACACCTTC. The full variable domain, its missing parts supplied by reference TRBV3-1 and TRBJ1-2, is DTAVSQTPKYLVTQMGNDKSIKCEQNLGHDTMYWYKQDSKKFLKIMFSYNNKELIINETVPNRFSPKSPDKAHLNLHINSLELGDSAVYFCASSSHDRPYGYTFGSGTRLTVV.

The chain has TRBV15 and TRBJ1-2; 8 positions agree with TRBD1. Germline V gene sequence: CDR1 LNHNV, CDR2 YYDKDF (reference sequence). CDR3 length: 16 residues. The J segment lost 4 bases and the V segment lost 0 bases, leaving 7 bases of the junction unmatched. The CDR3 reads CATSRDPSDRGYGYTF. The CDR3 DNA sequence: TGTGCCACCAGCAGAGATCCTTCCGACAGGGGCTATGGCTACACCTTC.

This clonotype showed up many times. The chain employs TRBV27 and TRBJ2-2, with D possibly matching TRBD2 (5 bases). Between the trimmed V and J ends, which lost 10 bases and 4 bases, there was a span of 13 bases. The germline CDR1 and CDR2 sequences are MNHEY and SMNVEV (reference sequence). This CDR3 is 13 amino acids long. The CDR3 region has the DNA TGTGCCACCTCGCGGGCTGTCACCGGGGAGCTGTTTTTT. Amino acids: CATSRAVTGELFF.

This clonotype was detected ten times or more. The chain carries TRBV6-5 and TRBJ2-7; D unclear. Trimming cost V 5 bases and J 3 bases, with 8 bases left between them. The germline CDR1 and CDR2 sequences are MNHEY and SVGAGI. CDR3 length equals 12 residues. The CDR3 nucleotides are TGTGCCAGCAGTAGGGCAGACTACGAGCAGTACTTC. It codes for CASSRADYEQYF.

The V call is TRBV6-1, the J call TRBJ2-7; 7 bases agree with TRBD1. Germline trimming cut 0 bases from V and 2 bases from J; bases unmatched to any gene: 4. Looked up from germline, CDR1 is MNHNS and CDR2 is SASEGT. There are 15 residues in the CDR3. The CDR3, as DNA: TGTGCCAGCAGTGAAGCCCCGGGACAGACCTACGAGCAGTACTTC. Its translation is CASSEAPGQTYEQYF.

At least ten counts were recorded for this clonotype. The gene calls are TRBV28 and TRBJ2-7; maybe TRBD2 (5 bases). The CDR3 has 15 amino acids. Germline values: CDR1 MDHEN, CDR2 SYDVKM. The ends were cut back, 2 bases at V and 1 base at J, with 12 bases in the middle. The CDR3 nucleotides read TGTGCCAGCAGTTTAACGGCTAGCAGTTCCTACGAGCAGTACTTC. Translated, it gives CASSLTASSSYEQYF. The whole variable domain, remainder taken from reference TRBV28 and TRBJ2-7, is DVKVTQSSRYLVKRTGEKVFLECVQDMDHENMFWYRQDPGLGLRLIYFSYDVKMKEKGDIPEGYSVSREKKERFSLILESASTNQTSMYLCASSLTASSSYEQYFGPGTRLTVT.

At least ten counts were recorded for this clonotype. V and J are TRBV7-9 and TRBJ2-2, with D perhaps TRBD1 (6 bases). Trimming removed 4 bases from V and 2 bases from J, with 11 bases in between. CDR3 length: 15 amino acids. CDR1 SEHNR and CDR2 FQNEAQ come from the germline V gene (reference sequence). This chain's CDR3 is CASSSGAANTGELFF. The CDR3 DNA reads TGTGCCAGCAGCTCAGGGGCAGCAAACACCGGGGAGCTGTTTTTT.